These 24 T cell receptor beta chains were sequenced from one sample in a study of regulatory T cells in long-lasting Graves disease (dated by TCRdb to 2020 to 2022). In the paper's terms, the time point label means: persistent/refractory GD, antithyroid drugs over 5 years with positive TRAb. RNA was extracted from PBMCs in TRIzol for both TCR sequencing and RNA sequencing. Libraries came from multiplex PCR. The sequencing machine was an Illumina HiSeq 4000. To build TCR beta libraries, CDR3 regions were amplified by Arm-PCR using iRepertoire HTBI primers. TCRdb passed the public sequencing reads through fastp at Q25 and MiXCR, retaining productive beta sequences. Rows merge per CDR3 protein into single entries with the most common DNA and genes. Within this sample are 300,000 to 350,000 distinct CDR3 sequences, with about 20% of them counted one time only. The ten largest clones add up to roughly 27% of the sample.

The material sequenced was peripheral blood mononuclear cells (PBMCs), taken when the disease was refractory, from a patient treated with antithyroid drugs. Receptor source: a female donor with Graves disease.

This clonotype has a count of ten or more. The chain is built from TRBV29-1 and TRBJ2-7; 8 bases map to TRBD2. The ends lost 5 bases at V and 2 bases at J; junction bases unmatched: 8. Germline V lookup: CDR1 SQVTM, CDR2 ANQGSEA. The length of the CDR3 is 14 residues. CDR3 nucleotides: TGCAGCGTTCGAAGCGGGGGAGGACCCTACGAGCAGTACTTC. This encodes CSVRSGGGPYEQYF.

This clonotype has more than one count but fewer than ten. The gene calls are TRBV30 and TRBJ1-5; perhaps TRBD1 as D (6 bases). Trimming cost V 2 bases and J 1 base, with 6 bases left between them. This CDR3 region has 13 residues. Germline V CDR1 and CDR2: GTSNPN, SVGIG (reference sequence). CDR3 in DNA: TGTGCCTGGAGTCAGGGGAGCAATCAGCCCCAGCATTTT. Protein product: CAWSQGSNQPQHF.

The chain joins TRBV6-2 or TRBV6-3 to TRBJ1-1; unclear D gene. Between the trimmed V and J ends, which lost 0 bases and 0 bases, there was a span of 11 bases. In germline, CDR1 is MNHEY, CDR2 SVGEGT. The CDR3 has 16 amino acids. The CDR3 protein is CASSYSSWLMNTEAFF. The CDR3 DNA follows: TGTGCCAGCAGTTACTCCTCTTGGCTGATGAACACTGAAGCTTTCTTT.

This chain joins TRBV7-9 and TRBJ2-7; maybe TRBD1 (6 bases). In germline, CDR1 is SEHNR, CDR2 FQNEAQ (reference sequence). CDR3 length: 14 amino acids. Between the trimmed V and J ends, which lost 8 bases and 3 bases, there was a span of 17 bases. DNA for the CDR3: TGTGCCAGCCCCCCACCGGGACACAACTACGAGCAGTACTTC. Its translation is CASPPPGHNYEQYF.

The sample holds many counts of this clonotype. This chain joins TRBV10-3 and TRBJ2-2; 7 nucleotides align to TRBD2. Per germline, CDR1 ENHRY and CDR2 SYGVKD. There are 17 residues in the CDR3. V shed 4 bases, J shed 1 base, and the junction held 9 bases outside the gene matches. The chain's CDR3 is CAISGTSLGLNTGELFF. The CDR3 DNA follows: TGTGCCATCAGTGGGACTAGTCTCGGACTGAACACCGGGGAGCTGTTTTTT.

This clonotype was seen many times. J is TRBJ1-5 and V is TRBV28; TRBD1 matches 7 bases. The V gene end was trimmed by 7 bases and the J gene end by 1 base; junction bases not matched to a gene: 7. CDR1 MDHEN and CDR2 SYDVKM come from the germline V gene. CDR3 length: 15 amino acids. As DNA, the CDR3 is TGTGCCAGCAACTCAGACAGGGTGAGCAATCAGCCCCAGCATTTT. Residues: CASNSDRVSNQPQHF.

This clonotype was recorded at least ten times. This sequence joins TRBV11-2 and TRBJ1-2, with 7 positions matching TRBD1. The V gene's germline CDR1 is SGHAT and CDR2 FQNNGV. The CDR3 loop spans 15 amino acids. Losses at the gene ends were 0 bases for V and 4 bases for J; bases not matched to a gene: 5. CDR3 in DNA: TGTGCCAGCAGCTTAGACCTGGGACAGACCTATGGCTACACCTTC. Its translation is CASSLDLGQTYGYTF.

The chain is built from TRBV7-9 and TRBJ1-1, with 8 positions matching TRBD1. Germline trimming cut 5 bases from V and 7 bases from J; bases unmatched to any gene: 12. CDR3 length: 15 amino acids. CDR1 and CDR2 from the germline V gene are SEHNR and FQNEAQ (reference sequence). The CDR3 here is CASSPGPGGDGEAFF. CDR3 nucleotide sequence: TGTGCCAGCAGCCCTGGGCCAGGGGGCGATGGTGAAGCTTTCTTT.

In the case of this clonotype: A much larger clone lies a single base off, so this may be a read error. The chain's CDR3 is CASSYPGVTEAFF. DNA for the CDR3: TGTGCCAGCAGCTATCCAGGGGTCACTGAAGCTTTCTTT. This chain links TRBV9 with TRBJ1-1; tentatively, D is TRBD1 (6 bases). V dropped 4 bases and J dropped 4 bases, with 11 bases sitting between them. Germline V gene lookup returns CDR1 SGDLS and CDR2 YYNGEE. The CDR3 is made up of 13 amino acids.

The chain combines TRBV28 with TRBJ2-1; TRBD2 agrees at 9 bases. The length of the CDR3 is 16 residues. Per germline, CDR1 MDHEN and CDR2 SYDVKM. The V gene end was trimmed by 5 bases and the J gene end by 8 bases; junction bases not matched to a gene: 13. In DNA form, the CDR3 reads TGTGCCAGCAGTCAGATAGCGGGGGAAGTATGGTATGAGCAGTTCTTC. It specifies CASSQIAGEVWYEQFF. Drawing the rest from reference TRBV28 and TRBJ2-1, the complete variable domain is DVKVTQSSRYLVKRTGEKVFLECVQDMDHENMFWYRQDPGLGLRLIYFSYDVKMKEKGDIPEGYSVSREKKERFSLILESASTNQTSMYLCASSQIAGEVWYEQFFGPGTRLTVL.

Remarks on this clonotype: A read error is possible here, since a much larger clone lies one base away. CDR3 in DNA: TGTGCCAGCAGTTTATTTAGGAACACTGAAGATTTCTTT. Translated: CASSLFRNTEDFF. This chain links TRBV28 with TRBJ1-1; D unresolved. CDR1 and CDR2 from the germline V gene are MDHEN and SYDVKM. CDR3 size: 13 residues. The full variable domain, rest sourced from reference TRBV28 and TRBJ1-1, is DVKVTQSSRYLVKRTGEKVFLECVQDMDHENMFWYRQDPGLGLRLIYFSYDVKMKEKGDIPEGYSVSREKKERFSLILESASTNQTSMYLCASSLFRNTEDFFGQGTRLTVV.

As regards this clonotype: One end of the junction does not line up with germline, which may come from a read error. This sequence joins TRBV13 and TRBJ2-4; 8 nucleotides agree with TRBD2. This CDR3 is built from 12 residues. The germline gives CDR1 PRHDT, CDR2 FYEKMQ (reference sequence). CDR3 amino acids: CASSLVGTRKFF. In DNA, the CDR3 is TGTGCCAGCAGCTTAGTTGGGACTAGGAAATTCTTC.

The chain is built from TRBV20-1 and TRBJ2-1, with 7 bases matching TRBD2. Germline V CDR1 and CDR2: DFQATT, SNEGSKA (reference sequence). Trimming at V came to 1 base and at J to 3 bases, leaving 9 bases not matched to a gene. This CDR3 has 16 amino acids. In DNA form, the CDR3 reads TGCAGTGCTAGAGGTATGGCGGCGGGGGACTACAATGAGCAGTTCTTC. It translates to CSARGMAAGDYNEQFF.

This clonotype was found many times. The chain is built from TRBV2 and TRBJ1-6, with D perhaps TRBD1 (6 bases). Trimming stripped 6 bases from V and 6 bases from J, with 15 bases between. CDR1 and CDR2 (germline): SNHLY, FYNNEI. This CDR3 is 15 amino acids long. In nucleotides, the CDR3 is TGTGCCAGCAGCCCACAGGGAGGGATTAATTCACCCCTCCACTTT. Translated: CASSPQGGINSPLHF.

The genes are TRBV12-3 or TRBV12-4 and TRBJ2-2; D may be TRBD1 (6 bases). V dropped 3 bases and J dropped 1 base, with 18 bases sitting between them. This CDR3 has 18 residues. CDR3 in amino acids: CASSLYPIGGGNTGELFF. CDR3 DNA: TGTGCCAGCAGTTTGTACCCAATAGGGGGTGGGAACACCGGGGAGCTGTTTTTT.

This chain connects TRBV29-1 to TRBJ1-1; D perhaps matches TRBD1 (6 bases). V lost 5 bases to trimming and J lost 2 bases, with 9 bases between them. Germline V gene sequence: CDR1 SQVTM, CDR2 ANQGSEA. There are 12 residues in the CDR3. Written as DNA, the CDR3 is TGCAGCGTTCCACAGGGAAACACTGAAGCTTTCTTT. Translation: CSVPQGNTEAFF. Looking up the rest from reference TRBV29-1 and TRBJ1-1 gives the full variable domain: SAVISQKPSRDICQRGTSLTIQCQVDSQVTMMFWYRQQPGQSLTLIATANQGSEATYESGFVIDKFPISRPNLTFSTLTVSNMSPEDSSIYLCSVPQGNTEAFFGQGTRLTVV.

This clonotype was found many times. The rearrangement uses TRBV7-9 and TRBJ2-7; perhaps TRBD1 as D (5 bases). Trimming shortened V by 0 bases and J by 2 bases, and 11 bases separated the two germline ends. The V gene's germline CDR1 is SEHNR and CDR2 FQNEAQ (reference sequence). This CDR3 has 15 residues. CDR3 protein: CASSLANTGPYEQYF. CDR3 coding DNA: TGTGCCAGCAGCTTAGCCAATACAGGACCCTACGAGCAGTACTTC.

The V gene is TRBV20-1, the J gene TRBJ1-2; possible D gene TRBD1, 6 bases. The CDR3 covers 14 residues. Trimming took 3 bases from V and 1 from J, leaving 12 bases between them. CDR1 and CDR2 (germline): DFQATT, SNEGSKA (reference sequence). The CDR3 loop is CSASLQGGNYGYTF. The DNA of the CDR3 is TGCAGTGCTAGCTTACAGGGTGGTAACTATGGCTACACCTTC.

This clonotype was seen many times. The chain uses TRBV6-1 and TRBJ1-2, with a tentative D call TRBD1 (5 bases). V shed 7 bases and J shed 2 bases, with 8 bases lying between them. The germline CDR1 and CDR2 sequences are MNHNS and SASEGT. The CDR3 totals 12 residues. The CDR3 DNA is TGTGCCAGCATCGACAGAAACTATGGCTACACCTTC. This gives the protein CASIDRNYGYTF.

The chain has TRBV5-1 and TRBJ2-6; 8 bases are shared with TRBD1. Germline lookup yields CDR1 SGHRS and CDR2 YFSETQ. V gave up 4 bases and J gave up 1 base; unmatched junction bases: 28. This CDR3 region has 24 residues. DNA of the CDR3: TGCGCCAGCAGCCCGGGACAGGTGATAGGTTCTGGGCTAGGGCAACCTTCTGGGGCCAACGTCCTGACTTTC. Translating gives CASSPGQVIGSGLGQPSGANVLTF.

In this sample, this clonotype turned up a few times. The CDR3 region is CSVGGPQTGVYTGELFF. The CDR3 DNA follows: TGCAGCGTTGGGGGTCCCCAGACAGGGGTTTACACCGGGGAGCTGTTTTTT. The gene calls are TRBV29-1 and TRBJ2-2; the match to TRBD1 covers 8 bases. In germline, CDR1 is SQVTM, CDR2 ANQGSEA. V gave up 4 bases and J gave up 3 bases; unmatched junction bases: 13. The CDR3 spans 17 residues.

At least ten counts were recorded for this clonotype. The chain uses TRBV12-3 or TRBV12-4 and TRBJ2-2; D may be TRBD2 (6 bases). V lost 2 bases, J lost 7 bases, and 8 bases lay in between. This CDR3 has 13 residues. The CDR3 spells CASSLLGGGELFF. CDR3 DNA: TGTGCCAGCAGTTTATTGGGGGGCGGGGAGCTGTTTTTT.

This clonotype was detected many times. The chain links TRBV6-1 to TRBJ1-5, with D possibly matching TRBD1 (5 bases). This CDR3 comprises 12 residues. The germline CDR1 and CDR2 sequences are MNHNS and SASEGT. The V and J ends lost 7 bases and 5 bases respectively, with 9 bases between them. The CDR3 bases are TGTGCCAGCAAGACAGCTGATCAGCCCCAGCATTTT. It translates to CASKTADQPQHF.

Ten or more counts support this clonotype. The chain combines TRBV20-1 with TRBJ1-2; D may be TRBD1 (6 bases). Trimming cost V 3 bases and J 3 bases, with 8 bases left between them. The CDR3 loop spans 12 amino acids. Germline values: CDR1 DFQATT, CDR2 SNEGSKA (reference sequence). CDR3: CSASNRDYGYTF. Written as DNA, the CDR3 is TGCAGTGCTAGTAACAGGGACTATGGCTACACCTTC.